Sequencing of this TCR beta chain was carried out in a study of cytomegalovirus exposure and HLA in healthy donors. The PCR made use of 60 Vbeta and 13 Jbeta primers. Sequencing used immunoSEQ multiplex PCR; TCRdb keeps in-frame clones, though not all of them. The sample includes 160,000 or so clones, over 75% of them seen just once. Deletions cut 1 base from V and 8 bases from J, with 18 bases between. Germline CDR1 reads MNHNS; CDR2 reads SASEGT. The CDR3 length is 16 residues. The sequence was obtained from a woman between 50 and 59 years old in good health and CMV-seronegative. What was sequenced was PBMCs. The chain is built from TRBV6-1 and TRBJ2-1; maybe TRBD2 (5 bases). CDR3 nucleotides: TGTGCCAGCAGTGAAGTGGGAGACTCTAGACCCTATGAGCAGTTCTTC. Translation: CASSEVGDSRPYEQFF.